The 21 T cell receptor beta chains listed next were all sequenced from one sample in a study of T cells in Graves' hyperthyroidism and ophthalmopathy. Template material for amplifying TCR beta CDR3 regions consisted of RNA transcripts. RT-PCR in the first round (using the HTBI primer set) targeted the TCR CDR3. TCRdb fed the multiplex PCR reads into MiXCR, producing one record per CDR3 protein. This sample has roughly 170,000 distinct CDR3 sequences; roughly 10% occur once, and the top ten carry around 21%. The material sequenced was blood. Receptors originate from a young woman with Graves' hyperthyroidism that later progressed to Graves' ophthalmopathy.

This chain joins TRBV30 and TRBJ1-5; tentatively, D is TRBD1 (6 bases). Trimming took off 2 bases at V and 4 bases at J, with 12 bases between the two ends. Germline V CDR1 and CDR2: GTSNPN, SVGIG (reference sequence). CDR3 length equals 14 residues. The CDR3: CAWSRTVGNQPQHF. The CDR3 nucleotides read TGTGCCTGGAGTCGGACAGTGGGGAATCAGCCCCAGCATTTT.

This clonotype has a handful of counts. A much larger clone is a single base away; this may be a read error. The chain is built from TRBV20-1 and TRBJ2-2; TRBD2 might be the D (5 bases). Germline CDR1 is DFQATT and CDR2 is SNEGSKA (reference sequence). The CDR3 runs 15 residues. The CDR3 DNA reads as TGCAGTGCGATTGACTGGGTAGCGAACACCGGGGAGCTGCTTTTT. Residues: CSAIDWVANTGELLF.

The chain uses TRBV5-1 and TRBJ2-5; D gene uncertain. This CDR3 region has 16 residues. Germline V CDR1 and CDR2: SGHRS, YFSETQ. V was clipped by 0 bases and J by 2 bases, with 14 bases between them. For the CDR3, the DNA is TGCGCCAGCAGCTTGGCCTCCGGAGTTTCACAAGAGACCCAGTACTTC. It codes for CASSLASGVSQETQYF. Combining the CDR3 with reference TRBV5-1 and TRBJ2-5 gives the whole variable domain KAGVTQTPRYLIKTRGQQVTLSCSPISGHRSVSWYQQTPGQGLQFLFEYFSETQRNKGNFPGRFSGRQFSNSRSEMNVSTLELGDSALYLCASSLASGVSQETQYFGPGTRLLVL.

This clonotype was seen many times. The chain couples TRBV2 to TRBJ1-2; D call uncertain. The ends were cut back, 5 bases at V and 2 bases at J, with 12 bases in the middle. The CDR3 contains 14 residues. In germline, CDR1 is SNHLY, CDR2 FYNNEI. DNA for the CDR3: TGTGCCAGCAGTAAAAACGGATGGAACTATGGCTACACCTTC. Its translation is CASSKNGWNYGYTF.

This clonotype was picked up a small number of times. V usage is TRBV7-6 and J usage is TRBJ2-5, with TRBD1 matching 9 bases. Germline V gene lookup returns CDR1 SGHVS and CDR2 FNYEAQ. This CDR3 comprises 17 residues. The J segment lost 5 bases and the V segment lost 9 bases, leaving 19 bases of the junction unmatched. This CDR3 is CARILEWDRARGETQYF. CDR3 in DNA: TGTGCCAGGATCCTAGAGTGGGACAGGGCTCGCGGGGAGACCCAGTACTTC.

The table lists this clonotype with many counts. The genes are TRBV12-3 or TRBV12-4 and TRBJ1-5, with 9 positions matching TRBD1. V trimming: 3 bases; J trimming: 8 bases; junction bases outside the gene matches: 8. The CDR3 loop spans 15 amino acids. This chain's CDR3 is CASSFGQQGAEPQHF. For the CDR3, the DNA is TGTGCCAGCAGTTTTGGTCAACAGGGGGCAGAGCCCCAGCATTTT.

The chain is built from TRBV30 and TRBJ1-4, with 11 bases aligning to TRBD1. Germline CDR1 and CDR2: GTSNPN and SVGIG (reference sequence). The junction had 2 bases not matched to a gene; V was cut back by 1 base and J by 1 base. This CDR3 spans 16 amino acids. The CDR3 nucleotides read TGTGCCTGGAGTGCCGGGACAGGGGGAACTAATGAAAAACTGTTTTTT. The encoded protein is CAWSAGTGGTNEKLFF.

This clonotype has ten or more counts. This rearrangement joins TRBV19 to TRBJ1-1, with 7 bases fitting TRBD1. Germline assignment: CDR1 LNHDA and CDR2 SQIVND (reference sequence). Trimming removed 6 bases from V and 6 bases from J; junction bases left unmatched: 4. CDR3 size: 12 residues. CDR3 DNA sequence: TGTGCCAGTAGCCTGACAGGGTCTGAAGCTTTCTTT. Protein product: CASSLTGSEAFF.

This clonotype was detected a few times. This rearrangement joins TRBV6-5 to TRBJ1-1; tentatively, D is TRBD1 (5 bases). CDR1 is MNHEY, CDR2 SVGAGI, per germline. The V end lost 4 bases, the J end lost 3 bases, and 18 bases lay between the germline ends. This CDR3 comprises 16 residues. In DNA form, the CDR3 reads TGTGCCAGCAGTTTCCCCGAGGGGCGGGGGGACACTGAAGCTTTCTTT. It translates to CASSFPEGRGDTEAFF.

This clonotype was counted at least ten times. The chain joins TRBV11-2 to TRBJ2-3; tentatively, D is TRBD1 (6 bases). CDR1 and CDR2 (germline): SGHAT, FQNNGV. With 1 base removed from V and 2 bases from J, the gap between germline ends came to 10 bases. The CDR3 totals 15 residues. Here the CDR3 DNA reads TGTGCCAGCAGCTTAGCAGGGGCCTCCACAGATACGCAGTATTTT. It yields the protein CASSLAGASTDTQYF. The full variable domain, with the rest looked up from reference TRBV11-2 and TRBJ2-3, is EAGVAQSPRYKIIEKRQSVAFWCNPISGHATLYWYQQILGQGPKLLIQFQNNGVVDDSQLPKDRFSAERLKGVDSTLKIQPAKLEDSAVYLCASSLAGASTDTQYFGPGTRLTVL.

This clonotype has at least ten counts. This chain links TRBV18 with TRBJ2-5; D gene unclear. CDR3 length equals 13 residues. CDR1 is KGHSH, CDR2 LQKENI, per germline. V gave up 4 bases and J gave up 4 bases, with 10 bases separating them. The CDR3 spells CASSLDSSETQYF. CDR3 sequence (DNA): TGTGCCAGCTCACTGGATTCCTCAGAGACCCAGTACTTC.

Ten or more counts support this clonotype. The chain uses TRBV3-1 and TRBJ2-7; D uncertain. Germline V gene data show CDR1 as LGHDT and CDR2 as YNNKEL (reference sequence). V dropped 1 base and J dropped 3 bases, with 10 bases sitting between them. This CDR3 has 14 amino acids. The CDR3 loop reads CASSQGPGNYEQYF. For the CDR3, the DNA is TGTGCCAGCAGCCAAGGGCCAGGCAACTACGAGCAGTACTTC.

On this clonotype itself: A read error may be the cause here, since a much bigger clone is one base away. The conserved closing phenylalanine or tryptophan is absent in this CDR3, likely reflecting a read error. This chain uses TRBV2 with TRBJ1-4; 7 nucleotides match TRBD1. This CDR3 region has 14 residues. Trimming removed 4 bases from V and 4 bases from J; junction bases left unmatched: 3. The germline V gene encodes CDR1 SNHLY and CDR2 FYNNEI. The DNA for the CDR3 is TGTGCCAGCAGTGTAGACAGGGTTAATGAAAAACTGTTTTCT. It is translated as CASSVDRVNEKLFS.

There are a few counts of this clonotype. V is TRBV9 and J is TRBJ2-1, with 9 bases that match TRBD2. Germline lookup yields CDR1 SGDLS and CDR2 YYNGEE. CDR3 length: 15 residues. Trimming took 5 bases from V and 8 from J; bases not matched to a gene: 11. CDR3 sequence: CASRETSGGVDEQFF. The CDR3 coding sequence is TGTGCCAGCAGGGAGACTAGCGGAGGGGTGGATGAGCAGTTCTTC.

As for this clonotype: This may be a read error, as it is one base from a much larger clone. J is TRBJ2-1 and V is TRBV12-3 or TRBV12-4; possible D gene TRBD2, 6 bases. This CDR3 region has 14 residues. Trimming pared 5 bases from V and 3 bases from J, leaving 11 bases between. CDR3 nucleotides: TGTGCCAGCAGTGGAGCGGGTTTCTACAATGAGCAGTTCTTC. It codes for CASSGAGFYNEQFF.

This clonotype was counted at least ten times. The V gene is TRBV2, the J gene TRBJ1-1; D may be TRBD1 (5 bases). CDR3 length equals 14 residues. Looked up from germline, CDR1 is SNHLY and CDR2 is FYNNEI. V was clipped by 5 bases and J by 14 bases, with 24 bases between them. In DNA form, the CDR3 reads TGTGCCAGCAGTCCCGGGACGGTCTTCTTCCGGGCATTCTTT. Protein product: CASSPGTVFFRAFF. Based on the CDR3 plus reference TRBV2 and TRBJ1-1, the full variable domain is EPEVTQTPSHQVTQMGQEVILRCVPISNHLYFYWYRQILGQKVEFLVSFYNNEISEKSEIFDDQFSVERPDGSNFTLKIRSTKLEDSAMYFCASSPGTVFFRAFFGQGTRLTVV.

This clonotype was seen many times. The chain couples TRBV18 to TRBJ1-2, with D perhaps TRBD1 (5 bases). The V and J ends lost 4 bases and 3 bases respectively, with 15 bases between them. This CDR3 is 15 amino acids long. Germline CDR1 KGHSH, CDR2 LQKENI. Here the CDR3 reads CASSREAGTDYGYTF. The CDR3 region has the DNA TGTGCCAGCTCACGGGAAGCAGGGACTGACTATGGCTACACCTTC.

In this sample, this clonotype turned up many times. V is TRBV5-1 and J is TRBJ2-3; D is unclear. The CDR3 has 15 residues. Germline CDR1 reads SGHRS; CDR2 reads YFSETQ. Trimming stripped 0 bases from V and 2 bases from J, with 10 bases between. This chain's CDR3 is CASSLEQQYTDTQYF. As DNA, the CDR3 is TGCGCCAGCAGCTTGGAACAGCAGTACACAGATACGCAGTATTTT.

This clonotype showed up just a few times. This could be a read error, since a much larger clone is one nucleotide away. The gene calls are TRBV28 and TRBJ2-6; possibly TRBD1 for D (7 bases). The germline CDR1 and CDR2 sequences are MDHEN and SYDVKM. This CDR3 has 18 amino acids. CDR3 sequence: CAGSLTGPGVSGANVLTF. The DNA for the CDR3 is TGTGCCGGCAGTTTGACAGGGCCGGGGGTCTCTGGGGCCAACGTCCTGACTTTC. The full variable domain, completed using reference TRBV28 and TRBJ2-6, is DVKVTQSSRYLVKRTGEKVFLECVQDMDHENMFWYRQDPGLGLRLIYFSYDVKMKEKGDIPEGYSVSREKKERFSLILESASTNQTSMYLCAGSLTGPGVSGANVLTFGAGSRLTVL.

The sample holds a few counts of this clonotype. The chain combines TRBV3-1 with TRBJ1-6, with D perhaps TRBD1 (6 bases). Trimming took off 3 bases at V and 8 bases at J, with 11 bases between the two ends. The germline gives CDR1 LGHDT, CDR2 YNNKEL (reference sequence). The CDR3 length is 14 residues. The CDR3 sequence: CASSQGPGDSPLHF. CDR3 nucleotides: TGTGCCAGCAGCCAGGGCCCAGGGGATTCACCCCTCCACTTT.

There are many counts of this clonotype. CDR3 sequence (DNA): TGTGCCAGCAGTTGGACAGGGAGCAACTATGGCTACACCTTC. Protein: CASSWTGSNYGYTF. The V and J genes are TRBV27 and TRBJ1-2; 8 positions agree with TRBD1. The CDR3 length is 14 residues. Germline assignment: CDR1 MNHEY and CDR2 SMNVEV (reference sequence). Unmatched junction bases numbered 3, after V lost 4 bases and J lost 2 bases.